The sequence of this T cell receptor beta chain was determined in a study of PD-1 blockade in classical Hodgkin lymphoma. A remark on this clone: Its cognate antigen is unknown.

Time point given: cycle 4 day 1 (C4D1), after more than 5 weeks of nivolumab. After autologous stem cell transplantation all patients relapsed, and prior brentuximab vedotin exposure differed between cohorts. Using immunoSEQ multiplex PCR, the repertoire was profiled, and TCRdb retains in-frame clones only, with some absent. Of 110,000 or so clones listed, roughly 87% are singletons. Findings and limits, study-wide: After ASCT, patients who started nivolumab under 1 year later were excluded.

Sample: peripheral blood mononuclear cells (PBMCs), taken before the fourth cycle of nivolumab. This receptor was obtained from a human donor with classical Hodgkin lymphoma.

The CDR3 reads CASSSADNRVDTQYF. Here the CDR3 DNA reads TGTGCCAGCAGTTCGGCGGATAACAGGGTAGATACGCAGTATTTT. This chain uses TRBV27 with TRBJ2-3; maybe TRBD1 (6 bases). Trimming pared 4 bases from V and 5 bases from J, leaving 16 bases between. The length of the CDR3 is 15 residues. Per germline, CDR1 MNHEY and CDR2 SMNVEV (reference sequence).